These T cell receptor beta chains were read from a single sample in a study of T cell responses to AZD1222 COVID-19 vaccine. Only in-frame clones appear in the TCRdb table, and some are missing; sequencing was by immunoSEQ multiplex PCR. Seen here are about 160,000 clones, 90% to 95% observed once, and the top ten hold 1.5% to 2%. The specimen comprised peripheral blood, sampled on day 0 of AZD1222 vaccination. These receptors were collected from an adult in good health. Each CDR3 is given with its conserved first and last residue. D genes are given only for firm matches. A row's size may be missing; if present it is once, few, many or a size class.

V gene: TRBV7-2; clone size: -; J gene: TRBJ2-2; D gene: TRBD1; CDR3 DNA: TGTGCCAGCAGCTTACTGGACAGGGGGAGGACCGGGGAGCTGTTTTTT; CDR3 protein: CASSLLDRGRTGELFF
V gene: TRBV5-6; clone size: -; J gene: TRBJ2-2; D gene: -; CDR3 DNA: TGTGCCAGCACGATCGGGACAACAATCCATTACACCGGGGAGCTGTTTTTT; CDR3 protein: CASTIGTTIHYTGELFF
V gene: TRBV27; clone size: -; J gene: TRBJ2-2; D gene: TRBD1; CDR3 DNA: TGTGCCAGCAGTTCCCGCCGACAGGGGAAAAAGTTCACCGGGGAGCTGTTTTTT; CDR3 protein: CASSSRRQGKKFTGELFF
V gene: TRBV18; clone size: -; J gene: TRBJ2-2; D gene: -; CDR3 DNA: TGTGCCAGCTCGCCAGAGCGGGACACCGGGGAGCTGTTTTTT; CDR3 protein: CASSPERDTGELFF
V gene: TRBV19; clone size: -; J gene: TRBJ1-4; D gene: TRBD1; CDR3 DNA: TGTGCCAGTAGTCCAGAGACCGGGACAGCAAATGAAAAACTGTTTTTT; CDR3 protein: CASSPETGTANEKLFF
V gene: TRBV9; clone size: -; J gene: TRBJ1-4; D gene: -; CDR3 DNA: TGTGCCAGCAGCGTAGGGGTGGGGCAACTGGGTGAAAAACTGTTTTTT; CDR3 protein: CASSVGVGQLGEKLFF
V gene: TRBV29-1; clone size: -; J gene: TRBJ1-1; D gene: TRBD1; CDR3 DNA: TGCAGCGCTGGAGGGACAGGACTCACTGAAGCTTTCTTT; CDR3 protein: CSAGGTGLTEAFF
V gene: TRBV6-5; clone size: once; J gene: TRBJ2-7; D gene: -; CDR3 DNA: TGTGCCAGCAGTCCCCAGGGGCTTGCTTCCTACGAGCAGTACTTC; CDR3 protein: CASSPQGLASYEQYF
V gene: TRBV27; clone size: -; J gene: TRBJ1-4; D gene: -; CDR3 DNA: TGTGCCAGCAGTTTATCTCGCCCGGGGAGTGAAAAACTGTTTTTT; CDR3 protein: CASSLSRPGSEKLFF
V gene: TRBV14; clone size: -; J gene: TRBJ2-1; D gene: TRBD2; CDR3 DNA: TGTGCCAGCAGCCAAGCAGGCGGGAGGGCCTATGAGCAGTTCTTC; CDR3 protein: CASSQAGGRAYEQFF
V gene: TRBV4-3; clone size: -; J gene: TRBJ1-2; D gene: -; CDR3 DNA: TGCGCCAGCAGCCAAGAATCGGCAGGGTATGACTCTGGCTACACCTTC; CDR3 protein: CASSQESAGYDSGYTF
V gene: TRBV7-9; clone size: -; J gene: TRBJ1-1; D gene: -; CDR3 DNA: TGTGCCAGCAGCTTAGAGGGGCTCAAAGGTGAAGCTTTCTTT; CDR3 protein: CASSLEGLKGEAFF
V gene: TRBV6-5; clone size: -; J gene: TRBJ1-5; D gene: -; CDR3 DNA: TGTGCCACTTACAGCAATCAGCCCCAGCATTTT; CDR3 protein: CATYSNQPQHF
V gene: TRBV6-5; clone size: -; J gene: TRBJ1-5; D gene: TRBD1; CDR3 DNA: TGTGCCAGCACAGGGGGAATGGAAAATCAGCCCCAGCATTTT; CDR3 protein: CASTGGMENQPQHF
V gene: TRBV4-1; clone size: -; J gene: TRBJ1-6; D gene: -; CDR3 DNA: TGCGCCGGACTCCCGGAACAGCGAACTAATTCACCCCTCCACTTT; CDR3 protein: CAGLPEQRTNSPLHF
V gene: TRBV18; clone size: once; J gene: TRBJ2-3; D gene: TRBD1; CDR3 DNA: TGTGCCAGCTCACCACCCGGGACAGGGTTCACAGATACGCAGTATTTT; CDR3 protein: CASSPPGTGFTDTQYF
V gene: TRBV5-1; clone size: -; J gene: TRBJ1-1; D gene: -; CDR3 DNA: TGCGCCAGCAGTTACAGGGACCGTGGCACTGAAGCTTTCTTT; CDR3 protein: CASSYRDRGTEAFF
V gene: TRBV6-2/TRBV6-3; clone size: -; J gene: TRBJ1-3; D gene: -; CDR3 DNA: TGTGCCAGCAGCTCTACAGGACAAAACACCATATATTTT; CDR3 protein: CASSSTGQNTIYF
V gene: TRBV28; clone size: few; J gene: TRBJ1-2; D gene: TRBD1; CDR3 DNA: TGTGCCAGCAGTTTATGGACAGGGGGTAATAGTGGCTACACCTTC; CDR3 protein: CASSLWTGGNSGYTF
V gene: TRBV6-5; clone size: few; J gene: TRBJ2-1; D gene: TRBD2; CDR3 DNA: TGTGCCAGCAGCACGGGAGGTTCCTACAATGAGCAGTTCTTC; CDR3 protein: CASSTGGSYNEQFF
V gene: TRBV7-8; clone size: once; J gene: TRBJ2-2; D gene: -; CDR3 DNA: TGTGCCAGCAGCTTAGTACCGGACTCAGTAAACACCGGGGAGCTGTTTTTT; CDR3 protein: CASSLVPDSVNTGELFF
V gene: TRBV5-4; clone size: -; J gene: TRBJ1-1; D gene: TRBD1; CDR3 DNA: TGTGCCAGCAGCGGGGGAAGACAGGGGGCATATACTGAAGCTTTCTTT; CDR3 protein: CASSGGRQGAYTEAFF
V gene: TRBV27; clone size: -; J gene: TRBJ1-1; D gene: -; CDR3 DNA: TGTGCCAGCAGTTTAAAGGGAATATTGAACACTGAAGCTTTCTTT; CDR3 protein: CASSLKGILNTEAFF
V gene: TRBV14; clone size: -; J gene: TRBJ2-7; D gene: -; CDR3 DNA: TGTGCCAGCAGCCAAGTCTTGGGTTACGAGCAGTACTTC; CDR3 protein: CASSQVLGYEQYF
V gene: TRBV2; clone size: -; J gene: TRBJ1-2; D gene: -; CDR3 DNA: TGTGCCAGCAGGGACCGGGACGCGGGACCGTATGGCTACACCTTC; CDR3 protein: CASRDRDAGPYGYTF
V gene: TRBV21-1; clone size: -; J gene: TRBJ2-1; D gene: -; CDR3 DNA: TGTGCCAGCAGCAAAAGGTTTAGGGTTGAGAACAATGAGCAGTTCTTC; CDR3 protein: CASSKRFRVENNEQFF
V gene: TRBV28; clone size: -; J gene: TRBJ2-7; D gene: TRBD1; CDR3 DNA: TGTGCCAGCAGTACCCTACAGGGGGCGAACGAGCAGTACTTC; CDR3 protein: CASSTLQGANEQYF
V gene: TRBV7-9; clone size: -; J gene: TRBJ1-2; D gene: TRBD1; CDR3 DNA: TGTGCCAGCAGCTCATCCGGACAGGGAGCTGGCTACACCTTC; CDR3 protein: CASSSSGQGAGYTF
V gene: TRBV5-1; clone size: -; J gene: TRBJ1-5; D gene: -; CDR3 DNA: TGCGCCAGCAGCTTGAACCCCCTGGGCTCGGCGAATCAGCCCCAGCATTTT; CDR3 protein: CASSLNPLGSANQPQHF